The 17 T cell receptor beta chains listed next were all sequenced from one sample in a study of lymphopenia after photon versus proton radiotherapy. TCRdb's copy holds only in-frame clones and misses some; the assay was immunoSEQ multiplex PCR. Among just over 40,000 clones listed, around 83% were seen once. The source material was peripheral blood, sampled from a patient treated with proton-based radiotherapy. The source is a woman in her 70s with pancreatic cancer. Some clones in this sample may be carry-over from other donors' samples.

This chain links TRBV27 with TRBJ2-7; 10 bases line up with TRBD2. The germline V gene has CDR1 MNHEY and CDR2 SMNVEV (reference sequence). The ends lost 3 bases at V and 6 bases at J; junction bases unmatched: 8. CDR3 size: 15 residues. The CDR3 loop reads CASSFQASGSSEQYF. The DNA for the CDR3 is TGTGCCAGCAGTTTTCAGGCTAGCGGGAGCTCCGAGCAGTACTTC.

The chain has TRBV5-1 and TRBJ2-1, with D unclear. The V end lost 4 bases, the J end lost 2 bases, and 10 bases lay between the germline ends. The germline CDR1 and CDR2 sequences are SGHRS and YFSETQ. The CDR3 contains 14 residues. Written as DNA, the CDR3 is TGCGCCAGCAGCGTGGACGGCGCCTACAATGAGCAGTTCTTC. Its protein product is CASSVDGAYNEQFF. The entire variable domain, with the rest obtained from reference TRBV5-1 and TRBJ2-1, is as follows: KAGVTQTPRYLIKTRGQQVTLSCSPISGHRSVSWYQQTPGQGLQFLFEYFSETQRNKGNFPGRFSGRQFSNSRSEMNVSTLELGDSALYLCASSVDGAYNEQFFGPGTRLTVL.

This chain connects TRBV28 to TRBJ2-1; perhaps TRBD2 as D (6 bases). Germline CDR1 is MDHEN and CDR2 is SYDVKM. Trimming removed 2 bases from V and 0 bases from J, with 11 bases in between. The CDR3 spans 16 residues. The CDR3 loop reads CASSLNRGTSYNEQFF. The CDR3 DNA reads TGTGCCAGCAGTTTAAATCGCGGGACCTCCTACAATGAGCAGTTCTTC.

The chain links TRBV11-2 to TRBJ1-1; D might be TRBD1 (6 bases). The ends were cut back, 5 bases at V and 5 bases at J, with 15 bases in the middle. CDR3 length: 14 residues. Germline loops: CDR1 SGHAT, CDR2 FQNNGV. CDR3 sequence reads: CASSVKGVVTEAFF. CDR3 nucleotide sequence: TGTGCCAGCAGCGTAAAGGGGGTTGTGACTGAAGCTTTCTTT. The variable domain in full, with the rest retrieved from reference TRBV11-2 and TRBJ1-1, is EAGVAQSPRYKIIEKRQSVAFWCNPISGHATLYWYQQILGQGPKLLIQFQNNGVVDDSQLPKDRFSAERLKGVDSTLKIQPAKLEDSAVYLCASSVKGVVTEAFFGQGTRLTVV.

The chain combines TRBV19 with TRBJ2-7; no clear D. Germline lookup yields CDR1 LNHDA and CDR2 SQIVND (reference sequence). This CDR3 region has 17 residues. V was cut by 3 bases and J by 0 bases, with 18 bases left in between. The DNA for the CDR3 is TGTGCCAGTAGTATCTGGAGCGAGCTGCCGAGCTCCTACGAGCAGTACTTC. It codes for CASSIWSELPSSYEQYF. Full variable domain (outside the CDR3, taken from reference TRBV19 and TRBJ2-7): DGGITQSPKYLFRKEGQNVTLSCEQNLNHDAMYWYRQDPGQGLRLIYYSQIVNDFQKGDIAEGYSVSREKKESFPLTVTSAQKNPTAFYLCASSIWSELPSSYEQYFGPGTRLTVT.

V usage is TRBV19 and J usage is TRBJ2-7; D is tentatively TRBD1 or TRBD2 (5 bases each). Germline-derived CDR1 and CDR2 are LNHDA and SQIVND (reference sequence). Trimming removed 3 bases at V and 1 base at J, with 10 bases between. The CDR3 covers 14 residues. The CDR3 DNA is TGTGCCAGTAGTATTCAGGGAGAATCCTACGAGCAGTACTTC. Residues: CASSIQGESYEQYF.

This clone appeared once. CDR3 amino acids: CASSVGQGAYEQYF. CDR3 nucleotides: TGTGCCAGTAGTGTGGGACAGGGGGCCTACGAGCAGTACTTC. The V and J genes are TRBV19 and TRBJ2-7, with 11 nucleotides matching TRBD1. The CDR3 consists of 14 residues. After removal of 5 bases from V and 2 bases from J, the junction contained 2 bases not matched to a gene. Germline V gene lookup returns CDR1 LNHDA and CDR2 SQIVND (reference sequence).

In its sample, this clone was seen a few times. This chain links TRBV30 with TRBJ1-5; no reliable D call. CDR1 is GTSNPN and CDR2 is SVGIG in the germline V gene (reference sequence). CDR3 length: 13 amino acids. Deletions cut 1 base from V and 8 bases from J, with 12 bases between. The DNA for the CDR3 is TGTGCCTGGAGTGCGGCCGGTCAGGAGCCCCAGCATTTT. The encoded protein is CAWSAAGQEPQHF.

The V and J genes are TRBV28 and TRBJ1-5, with 10 bases lining up with TRBD1. The CDR3 is 16 residues long. The germline CDR1 and CDR2 sequences are MDHEN and SYDVKM. V gave up 6 bases and J gave up 0 bases; unmatched junction bases: 5. CDR3 sequence (DNA): TGTGCCAGCAGGAGACAGGGGGCGGGTAGCAATCAGCCCCAGCATTTT. It yields the protein CASRRQGAGSNQPQHF.

The chain combines TRBV28 with TRBJ2-1, with 9 positions matching TRBD1. Trimming at V came to 3 bases and at J to 4 bases, leaving 10 bases not matched to a gene. CDR1 is MDHEN, CDR2 SYDVKM, per germline. The CDR3 is 17 amino acids. The CDR3 DNA follows: TGTGCCAGCAGTTTTCCCGGGACAGGGTGGGTTTACAATGAGCAGTTCTTC. Translation: CASSFPGTGWVYNEQFF.

The CDR3 protein is CASSFDAGSGSGKTQYF. CDR3 in DNA: TGTGCCAGCAGCTTCGATGCCGGAAGCGGGAGTGGGAAGACCCAGTACTTC. The gene calls are TRBV7-9 and TRBJ2-5; TRBD2 aligns across 8 bases. V lost 3 bases and J lost 6; bases outside the gene matches: 15. This CDR3 comprises 17 residues. Germline values: CDR1 SEHNR, CDR2 FQNEAQ (reference sequence).

V usage is TRBV7-6 and J usage is TRBJ1-3; the match to TRBD1 covers 7 bases. Trimming took 1 base from V and 2 from J; bases not matched to a gene: 8. The CDR3 covers 17 residues. Germline V lookup: CDR1 SGHVS, CDR2 FNYEAQ. The chain's CDR3 is CASSLEAGGLAGNTIYF. The DNA of the CDR3 is TGTGCCAGCAGCTTAGAGGCAGGGGGATTAGCTGGAAACACCATATATTTT. Together with reference TRBV7-6 and TRBJ1-3, the CDR3 gives the full variable domain: GAGVSQSPRYKVTKRGQDVALRCDPISGHVSLYWYRQALGQGPEFLTYFNYEAQQDKSGLPNDRFSAERPEGSISTLTIQRTEQRDSAMYRCASSLEAGGLAGNTIYFGEGSWLTVV.

V gene TRBV20-1 combines with J gene TRBJ2-5; 7 bases line up with TRBD1. The germline CDR1 and CDR2 sequences are DFQATT and SNEGSKA (reference sequence). The CDR3 loop spans 11 amino acids. CDR3 loop: CGGQHQETQYF. CDR3 sequence (DNA): TGCGGGGGACAGCACCAAGAGACCCAGTACTTC.

V is TRBV5-5 and J is TRBJ2-5; D not certain. The V end was cut by 4 bases, the J end by 2 bases, with 18 bases between. Germline V CDR1 and CDR2: SGHKS, YYEKEE (reference sequence). The CDR3 runs 16 residues. CDR3 sequence (DNA): TGTGCCAGCAGCCTGGATGTATTGGGGAATCAAGAGACCCAGTACTTC. Its protein product is CASSLDVLGNQETQYF.

The CDR3 sequence is CASSLILQETQYF. The CDR3 region has the DNA TGTGCCAGCAGCTTGATACTCCAAGAGACCCAGTACTTC. The chain uses TRBV5-6 and TRBJ2-5; no definite D call. CDR3 length: 13 residues. Per germline, CDR1 SGHDT and CDR2 YYEEEE. Deletions cut 1 base from V and 1 base from J, with 5 bases between.

This clone was detected only once. The rearrangement uses TRBV14 and TRBJ2-5; no reliable D call. The CDR3 contains 15 residues. The V end lost 5 bases, the J end lost 2 bases, and 15 bases lay between the germline ends. Germline CDR1 is SGHDN and CDR2 is FVKESK. The CDR3 loop is CASSVGWGTQETQYF. In nucleotides, the CDR3 is TGTGCCAGCAGCGTCGGTTGGGGTACACAAGAGACCCAGTACTTC.

This chain uses TRBV15 with TRBJ1-5, with D possibly being TRBD1 (5 bases). The CDR3 runs 17 residues. Germline values: CDR1 LNHNV, CDR2 YYDKDF (reference sequence). V was trimmed by 6 bases and J by 2 bases, leaving 20 bases between them. CDR3 DNA sequence: TGTGCCACCAGACTCACTTTAGGGGAGTGGGGCAATCAGCCCCAGCATTTT. It specifies CATRLTLGEWGNQPQHF.